This T cell receptor beta chain appears in the sequencing data of a study of T-cell memory formation after mild COVID-19 (dated by TCRdb to 2020 to 2023). Regarding the complete study: Most TCR sequence clusters were specific to one of the two donors. In a couple of donors, T-cell clones that expanded and contracted after mild COVID-19 were tracked by sequencing TCRalpha and TCRbeta repertoires over time. Two young, previously healthy adult volunteers, one female and one male, were included in the cohort.

V and J are trimmed by 8 bases and 2 bases, and the gene matches miss 9 bases of the junction. Measured from the cysteine to the phenylalanine, the CDR3 is 15 residues long. CDR3 DNA only is kept here, 45 bases in frame from base 1. CDR1 and CDR2, looked up from the germline V gene, are SGHTA and FQGTGA. Concerning this clonotype itself: Its antigen is still unknown. Base qualities are not recorded, but no much larger clone differs from it by a single base.

TCRdb shows the sequencer as Illumina NovaSeq 6000. TCRalpha and TCRbeta cDNA libraries were constructed by 5'RACE with constant-segment primers, with sample barcodes and unique molecular identifiers being introduced. Trizol reagent was used to extract RNA from every sample. Library amplification was performed in two PCR steps, and a second sample barcode and Illumina TruSeq adapters were introduced in the second step. The libraries were sequenced on an Illumina NovaSeq using 2 x 150 bp paired-end reads. Per the original workflow: Demultiplexing of reads and collapsing into UMI-guided consensus sequences were performed with migec v1.2.7. Using mixcr v2.1.11, the UMI consensuses were aligned to TRA and TRB V and J templates and assembled into clonotypes. A clonotype was counted as expanded or contracted only if both edgeR and NoisET called the change significant, with noise models trained on biological replicates. For edgeR calls, a false discovery rate-adjusted p below 0.01 and a log2 fold-change threshold of 1 were applied. As an exploratory analysis of dynamics, PCA with hierarchical clustering was applied to max-normalized trajectories of the 1000 most abundant clonotypes. The CD4 or CD8 phenotype of responding clones was assigned using the separately sequenced CD4+ and CD8+ repertoires. TCRdb cleaned the public reads at Q25 with fastp, built clones with MiXCR and kept in-frame beta chains. Every entry covers one CDR3 protein and lists the most common genes and DNA from its rows. The V and J calls and clone size come from TCRdb's table, not from the authors' own analysis. Within this sample are around 370,000 distinct CDR3 sequences, with over 20% of them counted one time only. The ten largest account for approximately 12% of the sample.

PBMCs were isolated by Ficoll-Paque density gradient centrifugation. Paper-wide results and their limitations: Some responding clones were found in pre-infection memory, which suggests that pre-existing cross-reactive memory T cells took part in the SARS-CoV-2 response. Only a couple of mild cases were covered by the study, and larger cohorts that include severe cases with pre-infection samples were considered necessary. SARS-CoV-2 specificity was not confirmed for the second-wave clones peaking on day 37. From day 15 to 85, contracting clones showed balanced CD4/CD8 phenotypes, whereas a second wave of clones that expanded from day 15 to 37 leaned towards CD4+. Contracting CD4+ clones turned up mainly in the CM and EM memory subsets, whereas EMRA was where CD8+ clones were enriched.

The chain is encoded by TRBV7-3 joined to TRBJ1-5; 7 central bases correspond to TRBD1. The clonotype comes from an adult woman who had mild COVID-19 (a few samples of this study predate the infection). The sample titles of this study are shuffled in the database, so cell type and time point are left out; the donor was told from shared clones. The source material was PBMCs or a T cell subset sorted from them (not recorded which). The DNA sequence is given as TGTGCCAGCTACGGAGACAGGGATCGCAATCAGCCCCAGCATTTT. This translates into CASYGDRDRNQPQHF.